This T cell receptor beta chain is drawn from a study of T cells after yellow fever vaccination. From the 5' RACE reads, TCRdb called clonotypes with MiXCR, one entry per CDR3 protein. This table holds approximately 300,000 distinct CDR3 sequences, roughly 13% found once. General observations from the study: Just a small share of clonotypes turned up in the CD4 compartment as well as the CD8 compartment.

As to this clonotype: Its antigen is still unknown.

The V end lost 6 bases, the J end lost 0 bases, and 12 bases lay between the germline ends. This CDR3 region has 15 residues. The TCR originated in a man aged 30-40 years who received the YFV17D yellow fever vaccine. This specimen was CD4+ T cells sorted from PBMCs, taken 45 days after the yellow fever booster vaccination. The gene calls are TRBV12-3 or TRBV12-4 and TRBJ1-3; D unresolved. As DNA, the CDR3 is TGTGCCAGCAGGCCCTACAGCACCTCTGGAAACACCATATATTTT. This encodes CASRPYSTSGNTIYF.